One sample yielded the 11 T cell receptor beta chains listed below, sequenced in a study of PD-1 blockade in classical Hodgkin lymphoma. Profiled with immunoSEQ multiplex PCR; TCRdb holds only in-frame clones, not every one. The repertoire includes around 43,000 clones, over 75% of them detected once, and around an eighth sits in the top ten. Each patient relapsed following autologous stem cell transplantation, and prior brentuximab vedotin exposure differed. The material sequenced was peripheral blood mononuclear cells (PBMCs), taken at baseline. These receptors were collected from a human donor with classical Hodgkin lymphoma.

The V gene is TRBV5-6, the J gene TRBJ2-3, with D possibly being TRBD1 or TRBD2 (6 bases each). V was trimmed by 2 bases and J by 8 bases, leaving 9 bases between them. This CDR3 has 12 residues. Germline V gene sequence: CDR1 SGHDT, CDR2 YYEEEE. CDR3 coding DNA: TGTGCCAGCAGCTTACAGGGAGGTACGCAGTATTTT. It is translated as CASSLQGGTQYF.

This chain connects TRBV19 to TRBJ2-7; 12 bases fit TRBD1. V lost 4 bases to trimming and J lost 3 bases; unmatched junction nucleotides: 4. This CDR3 has 15 residues. Germline loops: CDR1 LNHDA, CDR2 SQIVND (reference sequence). Here the CDR3 DNA reads TGTGCCAGTAGTAGCCGGGACAGGGGGCTCTACGAGCAGTACTTC. Amino acids: CASSSRDRGLYEQYF.

This clone was counted between two and nine times. Within the sample, other DNA sequences also encode this same CDR3. The chain has TRBV6-5 and TRBJ1-6, with TRBD1 matching over 7 bases. V lost 2 bases to trimming and J lost 7 bases; unmatched junction nucleotides: 8. The length of the CDR3 is 16 residues. Germline CDR1 MNHEY, CDR2 SVGAGI. The CDR3 region has the DNA TGTGCCAGCAGTTACCCCAGGGGGGGGGAAAATTCACCCCTCCACTTT. Translating it yields CASSYPRGGENSPLHF.

This chain links TRBV29-1 with TRBJ2-3; TRBD2 matches 7 bases. J gave up 2 bases and V 7 bases, and 9 bases lay outside the gene matches. This CDR3 contains 14 residues. Germline-derived CDR1 and CDR2 are SQVTM and ANQGSEA. As DNA, the CDR3 is TGCAGCGCATTTCCTAGCGGTCCCACAGATACGCAGTATTTT. Translating it yields CSAFPSGPTDTQYF.

The V call is TRBV4-3, the J call TRBJ2-5; D remains unclear. The CDR3 consists of 15 residues. From germline, CDR1 is LGHNA and CDR2 YSLEER. Trimming stripped 0 bases from V and 2 bases from J, with 10 bases between. This CDR3 is CASSQDLASQETQYF. The CDR3 nucleotides read TGCGCCAGCAGCCAAGATCTGGCCAGTCAAGAGACCCAGTACTTC.

The genes are TRBV9 and TRBJ2-1; either TRBD1 or TRBD2 may supply D (5 bases each). The germline V gene has CDR1 SGDLS and CDR2 YYNGEE. This CDR3 has 14 amino acids. V was shortened by 0 bases and J by 10 bases, with 14 bases between the two germline ends. CDR3 nucleotides: TGTGCCAGCAGCGTAGCGGGGACCTCCAAGGAGCAGTTCTTC. Translation: CASSVAGTSKEQFF.

This rearrangement joins TRBV7-2 to TRBJ2-3; perhaps TRBD2 as D (7 bases). CDR1 SGHTA and CDR2 FQGNSA come from the germline V gene. The ends were cut back, 2 bases at V and 7 bases at J, with 22 bases in the middle. This CDR3 comprises 17 residues. This CDR3 is CASSLKPVRGGGNTQYF. The CDR3 nucleotides are TGTGCCAGCAGCTTAAAGCCCGTAAGGGGGGGCGGTAATACGCAGTATTTT. Looking up the rest from reference TRBV7-2 and TRBJ2-3 gives the full variable domain: GAGVSQSPSNKVTEKGKDVELRCDPISGHTALYWYRQSLGQGLEFLIYFQGNSAPDKSGLPSDRFSAERTGGSVSTLTIQRTQQEDSAVYLCASSLKPVRGGGNTQYFGPGTRLTVL.

This clone was seen just once. The V and J genes are TRBV20-1 and TRBJ2-3; D remains ambiguous. CDR1 DFQATT and CDR2 SNEGSKA come from the germline V gene (reference sequence). This CDR3 spans 11 amino acids. The germline V and J ends were trimmed by 6 bases and 1 base, with 5 bases remaining between them. This chain's CDR3 is CSAGRTDTQYF. The CDR3 bases are TGCAGTGCGGGCCGCACAGATACGCAGTATTTT.

The V call is TRBV11-2, the J call TRBJ2-5; D perhaps matches TRBD2 (6 bases). V gave up 5 bases and J gave up 5 bases, with 15 bases separating them. This CDR3 contains 14 residues. Germline V gene data show CDR1 as SGHAT and CDR2 as FQNNGV. The CDR3 DNA is TGTGCCAGCAGCCCGGGGACTTGGGGGGAGACCCAGTACTTC. This gives the protein CASSPGTWGETQYF.

The rearrangement uses TRBV7-9 and TRBJ1-1, with D perhaps matching TRBD1 (5 bases). Germline lookup yields CDR1 SEHNR and CDR2 FQNEAQ (reference sequence). The length of the CDR3 is 13 residues. Trimming took off 5 bases at V and 8 bases at J, with 15 bases between the two ends. In DNA form, the CDR3 reads TGTGCCAGCAGCCCTTCTTCAGGGAGGGAAGCTTTCTTT. Encoded protein: CASSPSSGREAFF.

The V call is TRBV19, the J call TRBJ2-7; D not resolved. Germline V gene lookup returns CDR1 LNHDA and CDR2 SQIVND (reference sequence). The V end was cut by 3 bases, the J end by 3 bases, with 9 bases between. The CDR3 runs to 13 residues. CDR3 sequence: CASSILPGYEQYF. In nucleotides, the CDR3 is TGTGCCAGTAGTATCCTCCCGGGCTACGAGCAGTACTTC.